This T cell receptor (beta chain) stems from a study of T cells of healthy individuals. The J segment lost 4 bases and the V segment lost 1 base, leaving 9 bases of the junction unmatched. Germline-derived CDR1 and CDR2 are LGHDT and YNNKEL (reference sequence). This CDR3 region has 17 residues. This clonotype was observed a handful of times. TCRdb fed the 5' RACE reads into MiXCR, producing one record per CDR3 protein. Among 60,000 to 80,000 distinct CDR3 sequences listed, roughly 17% were seen once. V usage is TRBV3-1 and J usage is TRBJ2-1, with 8 nucleotides matching TRBD2. This TCR derives from a human donor in good health. CDR3 sequence (DNA): TGTGCCAGCAGCCAAGGGTCGGCTAGCGGGCGTTACAATGAGCAGTTCTTC. Translated: CASSQGSASGRYNEQFF.